This passage covers 17 T cell receptor beta chains from one sample sequenced in a study of blood T cells in healthy people across ages. It was with a sample-barcoded 5' primer and a J-beta primer mix that a second PCR of roughly 6 to 12 cycles was run. TCRdb used MiXCR to reprocess the 5' RACE reads, holding one entry per CDR3 protein. The sample carries approximately 600,000 distinct CDR3 sequences, roughly three fifths recorded once. Specimen: blood. These receptors were obtained from a man aged 55 to 69 in good health.

The V and J genes are TRBV28 and TRBJ1-6; possible D gene TRBD1, 6 bases. Germline CDR1 is MDHEN and CDR2 is SYDVKM. This CDR3 is built from 15 residues. The V gene lost 5 bases and the J gene lost 8 bases, with 16 bases spanning the gap. The CDR3 nucleotides read TGTGCCAGCAGTACAACCGGAACAGGGTATTCACCCCTCCACTTT. Translating it yields CASSTTGTGYSPLHF.

This clonotype was found once. The rearrangement links TRBV20-1 to TRBJ2-3; D perhaps matches TRBD2 (6 bases). The CDR3 has 13 amino acids. Germline assignment: CDR1 DFQATT and CDR2 SNEGSKA (reference sequence). V lost 1 base, J lost 3 bases, and 8 bases lay in between. This chain's CDR3 is CSARVLATDTQYF. The CDR3 DNA follows: TGCAGTGCTAGAGTCCTAGCGACAGATACGCAGTATTTT.

The genes are TRBV6-5 and TRBJ2-5; 7 positions agree with TRBD1. The CDR3 covers 13 residues. With V trimmed by 9 bases and J by 1 base, 5 bases remained unmatched. Per the germline V gene, CDR1 is MNHEY and CDR2 is SVGAGI. CDR3: CASRDSAQETQYF. In DNA form, the CDR3 reads TGTGCCAGTCGGGACAGCGCCCAAGAGACCCAGTACTTC.

J is TRBJ1-1 and V is TRBV12-3 or TRBV12-4; 9 nucleotides align to TRBD1. The junction had 6 bases not matched to a gene; V was cut back by 3 bases and J by 4 bases. This CDR3 comprises 15 residues. The CDR3 protein is CASSLGTGRGTEAFF. The CDR3 nucleotides are TGTGCCAGCAGTTTGGGGACAGGGAGGGGCACTGAAGCTTTCTTT.

This CDR3 reads CASSELGTTRTNEQFF. CDR3 sequence (DNA): TGTGCCAGCAGTGAACTGGGTACAACCCGGACCAATGAGCAGTTCTTC. V and J are TRBV6-1 and TRBJ2-1; no reliable D call. The germline gives CDR1 MNHNS, CDR2 SASEGT. The CDR3 is 16 amino acids. V was clipped by 2 bases and J by 6 bases, with 17 bases between them.

The chain uses TRBV5-5 and TRBJ2-5; tentative D call: TRBD1 (5 bases). With the DNA end fitting TRBJ2-7 better, the J assignment may be wrong. The CDR3 contains 11 residues. The germline V gene has CDR1 SGHKS and CDR2 YYEKEE (reference sequence). CDR3 region: CASSAQVEQYF. The DNA of the CDR3 is TGTGCCAGCAGCGCACAGGTCGAGCAGTACTTC.

This clonotype occurred a few times. The chain is built from TRBV3-1 and TRBJ2-3; D is undetermined. The V and J ends lost 0 bases and 4 bases respectively, with 2 bases between them. The CDR3 runs 12 residues. The germline V gene has CDR1 LGHDT and CDR2 YNNKEL (reference sequence). CDR3 protein: CASSQDSDTQYF. The DNA for the CDR3 is TGTGCCAGCAGCCAAGATTCAGATACGCAGTATTTT.

The J gene is TRBJ2-5, the V gene TRBV29-1; tentatively, D is TRBD2 (7 bases). V lost 8 bases and J 5 bases, leaving 18 bases between the germline ends. This CDR3 spans 13 amino acids. In germline, CDR1 is SQVTM, CDR2 ANQGSEA. The CDR3 reads CSLREGGAETQYF. Here the CDR3 DNA reads TGCAGCTTGAGGGAAGGGGGGGCGGAGACCCAGTACTTC.

The chain uses TRBV5-1 and TRBJ2-7, with D possibly being TRBD2 (6 bases). From germline, CDR1 is SGHRS and CDR2 YFSETQ. The V end was cut by 0 bases, the J end by 2 bases, with 12 bases between. CDR3 length: 15 amino acids. Here the CDR3 reads CASSLDGSTAYEQYF. The CDR3 bases are TGCGCCAGCAGCTTGGACGGGAGCACGGCCTACGAGCAGTACTTC.

The CDR3 is CASSESVAGKETQYF. The CDR3 DNA is TGCGCCAGCAGTGAGTCCGTAGCGGGGAAAGAGACCCAGTACTTC. V gene TRBV10-2 combines with J gene TRBJ2-5; 8 bases map to TRBD2. CDR1 and CDR2 from the germline V gene are WSHSY and SAAADI. V gave up 0 bases and J gave up 3 bases; unmatched junction bases: 3. This CDR3 has 15 residues.

In its sample, this clonotype was seen a few times. V and J are TRBV4-1 and TRBJ1-2; 8 positions match TRBD1. This CDR3 is 15 amino acids long. Unmatched junction bases numbered 6, after V lost 2 bases and J lost 4 bases. Germline CDR1 is MGHRA and CDR2 is YSYEKL. The CDR3 reads CASSQPGQGVYGYTF. In DNA, the CDR3 is TGCGCCAGCAGCCAACCAGGACAGGGTGTCTATGGCTACACCTTC.

This clonotype has only a few counts. The rearrangement links TRBV3-1 to TRBJ2-4; 14 bases line up with TRBD2. The CDR3 covers 18 residues. Germline CDR1 LGHDT, CDR2 YNNKEL (reference sequence). V was clipped by 2 bases and J by 6 bases; unmatched bases: 9. The CDR3 spells CASSQKGLAGGRLNIQYF. CDR3 DNA sequence: TGTGCCAGCAGCCAAAAAGGACTAGCGGGGGGCCGGCTAAACATTCAGTACTTC.

V gene TRBV5-1 combines with J gene TRBJ2-2; the D is unclear. V lost 1 base and J 5 bases, leaving 6 bases between the germline ends. The CDR3 covers 13 residues. In germline, CDR1 is SGHRS, CDR2 YFSETQ. CDR3 in amino acids: CASSLFGTGELFF. CDR3 DNA sequence: TGCGCCAGCAGCTTGTTTGGGACCGGGGAGCTGTTTTTT. The full variable domain, its missing parts supplied by reference TRBV5-1 and TRBJ2-2, is KAGVTQTPRYLIKTRGQQVTLSCSPISGHRSVSWYQQTPGQGLQFLFEYFSETQRNKGNFPGRFSGRQFSNSRSEMNVSTLELGDSALYLCASSLFGTGELFFGEGSRLTVL.

This chain links TRBV6-6 with TRBJ1-5; D perhaps matches TRBD1 (5 bases). This CDR3 region has 14 residues. The ends were cut back, 2 bases at V and 4 bases at J, with 9 bases in the middle. The germline gives CDR1 MNHNY, CDR2 SVGAGI (reference sequence). The CDR3, as DNA: TGTGCCAGCAGTTACCGGAGGGGTAATCAGCCCCAGCATTTT. Translated: CASSYRRGNQPQHF.

This clonotype was recorded a few times. CDR3 nucleotides: TGCAGTGCTAGGGGTGGGACGCTTAGTATCTACGAGCAGTACTTC. It specifies CSARGGTLSIYEQYF. This rearrangement joins TRBV20-1 to TRBJ2-7; D is possibly TRBD1 or TRBD2 (5 bases each). The ends were cut back, 3 bases at V and 3 bases at J, with 18 bases in the middle. The CDR3 is 15 residues long. CDR1 DFQATT and CDR2 SNEGSKA come from the germline V gene (reference sequence).

The rearrangement links TRBV2 to TRBJ2-3, with D possibly matching TRBD1 (6 bases). This CDR3 is built from 14 residues. Trimming removed 1 base at V and 4 bases at J, with 9 bases between. Germline V gene lookup returns CDR1 SNHLY and CDR2 FYNNEI. The CDR3 is CASSEGRGADTQYF. CDR3 DNA: TGTGCCAGCAGTGAAGGCAGGGGTGCAGATACGCAGTATTTT.

The gene calls are TRBV12-3 or TRBV12-4 and TRBJ2-5; D gene uncertain. Trimming stripped 8 bases from V and 0 bases from J, with 7 bases between. The CDR3 totals 12 residues. The CDR3 DNA is TGTGCCAGCGGACGAAACCAAGAGACCCAGTACTTC. This translates into CASGRNQETQYF.